This entry lists 14 T cell receptor beta chains sequenced from one sample in a study of CD8+ T cells in alopecia areata. The sequencing template was cDNA reverse transcribed from extracted RNA. Profiling relied on immunoSEQ multiplex PCR, and the TCRdb table lists in-frame clones only, not all of them. The sample holds over 150,000 clones, around 63% seen once. The sample was CD4+ T cells sorted from blood, taken at week 0. Receptors originate from a human donor with alopecia areata.

The gene calls are TRBV30 and TRBJ1-2, with a tentative D call TRBD1 (5 bases). Germline V gives CDR1 GTSNPN, CDR2 SVGIG (reference sequence). The V and J ends lost 1 base and 6 bases respectively, with 12 bases between them. The CDR3 spans 13 residues. DNA of the CDR3: TGTGCCTGGAGTGCCCAGGGAACGAATGGCTACACCTTC. It codes for CAWSAQGTNGYTF.

The rearrangement uses TRBV27 and TRBJ2-3; tentative D call: TRBD2 (5 bases). CDR1 and CDR2 from the germline V gene are MNHEY and SMNVEV (reference sequence). This CDR3 comprises 14 residues. The CDR3 reads CAIRRGLSTDTQYF. CDR3 nucleotides: TGTGCTATACGGCGAGGGCTTAGCACAGATACGCAGTATTTT.

The rearrangement uses TRBV2 and TRBJ1-6; perhaps TRBD1 as D (5 bases). With 8 bases removed from V and 13 bases from J, the gap between germline ends came to 18 bases. Germline V gene data show CDR1 as SNHLY and CDR2 as FYNNEI. This CDR3 is 13 amino acids long. The CDR3 loop is CASGGTGKVPLHF. The DNA of the CDR3 is TGTGCCAGCGGGGGGACCGGGAAGGTCCCCCTCCACTTT.

The V call is TRBV19, the J call TRBJ2-1, with TRBD2 identical over 15 bases. Germline V lookup: CDR1 LNHDA, CDR2 SQIVND (reference sequence). The length of the CDR3 is 16 residues. V was clipped by 5 bases and J by 6 bases; unmatched bases: 5. CDR3 in amino acids: CASSLRTSGGANEQFF. In DNA form, the CDR3 reads TGTGCCAGTAGTCTTAGGACTAGCGGGGGGGCCAATGAGCAGTTCTTC.

The genes are TRBV7-2 and TRBJ2-6, with D perhaps TRBD1 (5 bases). The CDR3 length is 15 residues. V lost 4 bases and J lost 0, with 7 bases in between. From germline, CDR1 is SGHTA and CDR2 FQGNSA. The CDR3 nucleotides are TGTGCCAGCAGCTCCGACAGCTCTGGGGCCAACGTCCTGACTTTC. Protein product: CASSSDSSGANVLTF.

This chain connects TRBV11-2 to TRBJ2-7, with TRBD1 matching over 12 bases. The CDR3 sequence is 14 residues long. The V gene end was trimmed by 7 bases and the J gene end by 7 bases; junction bases not matched to a gene: 8. Looked up from germline, CDR1 is SGHAT and CDR2 is FQNNGV. The CDR3 DNA reads TGTGCCAGCACCCCGGGACAGGGGGCCAGTGAGCAGTACTTC. The encoded protein is CASTPGQGASEQYF.

This chain uses TRBV7-2 with TRBJ2-5; 7 nucleotides align to TRBD2. The CDR3 spans 12 residues. Germline loops: CDR1 SGHTA, CDR2 FQGNSA. Trimming at V came to 5 bases and at J to 12 bases, leaving 9 bases not matched to a gene. The CDR3 protein is CASSPLGGGEYF. CDR3 DNA sequence: TGTGCCAGCAGCCCCCTTGGGGGGGGAGAGTACTTC.

This clone has only one observation. This chain uses TRBV7-2 with TRBJ1-3, with D perhaps TRBD1 (5 bases). Per the germline V gene, CDR1 is SGHTA and CDR2 is FQGNSA. This CDR3 comprises 13 residues. V was clipped by 5 bases and J by 10 bases, with 15 bases between them. The CDR3: CASSPRRGATIYF. DNA of the CDR3: TGTGCCAGCAGCCCCCGACGCGGGGCAACCATATATTTT.

The chain is built from TRBV2 and TRBJ1-1, with D tentatively TRBD1 (5 bases). The V end lost 2 bases, the J end lost 1 base, and 11 bases lay between the germline ends. CDR3 size: 15 residues. Per germline, CDR1 SNHLY and CDR2 FYNNEI. The DNA of the CDR3 is TGTGCCAGCAGTGAACAAGGGGACGGGAACACTGAAGCTTTCTTT. Translating it yields CASSEQGDGNTEAFF.

The chain is built from TRBV7-8 and TRBJ2-3, with D unclear. The V end lost 5 bases, the J end lost 2 bases, and 11 bases lay between the germline ends. Germline V gene sequence: CDR1 SGHVS, CDR2 FQNEAQ. This CDR3 has 14 residues. The CDR3 reads CASSPSLTTDTQYF. The CDR3 DNA reads TGTGCCAGCAGCCCATCACTGACCACAGATACGCAGTATTTT.

The J gene is TRBJ2-3, the V gene TRBV2, with 7 nucleotides matching TRBD1. V gave up 10 bases and J gave up 2 bases; unmatched junction bases: 12. Germline V gene data show CDR1 as SNHLY and CDR2 as FYNNEI. The CDR3 is made up of 15 amino acids. CDR3 loop: CATQTGVFFTDTQYF. As DNA, the CDR3 is TGTGCCACCCAAACAGGGGTTTTCTTCACAGATACGCAGTATTTT. Supplemented by reference TRBV2 and TRBJ2-3, the full variable domain reads EPEVTQTPSHQVTQMGQEVILRCVPISNHLYFYWYRQILGQKVEFLVSFYNNEISEKSEIFDDQFSVERPDGSNFTLKIRSTKLEDSAMYFCATQTGVFFTDTQYFGPGTRLTVL.

The gene calls are TRBV20-1 and TRBJ2-7; no firm D call. In germline, CDR1 is DFQATT, CDR2 SNEGSKA (reference sequence). V was shortened by 3 bases and J by 3 bases, with 6 bases between the two germline ends. This CDR3 comprises 11 residues. The chain's CDR3 is CSASSVYEQYF. The DNA of the CDR3 is TGCAGTGCTAGTTCAGTCTACGAGCAGTACTTC.

Points on this clone: This sample includes further DNA sequences coding for the same CDR3. The J gene is TRBJ1-1, the V gene TRBV30; D not certain. Germline-derived CDR1 and CDR2 are GTSNPN and SVGIG (reference sequence). V shed 4 bases and J shed 0 bases, with 6 bases lying between them. CDR3 length: 12 residues. CDR3 DNA: TGTGCCTGGATAGGATTGAACACTGAAGCTTTCTTT. It specifies CAWIGLNTEAFF.

The V call is TRBV14, the J call TRBJ2-7, with D perhaps matching TRBD1 or TRBD2 (6 bases each). Trimming removed 2 bases from V and 0 bases from J, with 14 bases in between. CDR1 is SGHDN, CDR2 FVKESK, per germline. The CDR3 covers 16 residues. DNA for the CDR3: TGTGCCAGCAGCCAAAGGGCCGGGGGCAGCTCCTACGAGCAGTACTTC. This sequence encodes CASSQRAGGSSYEQYF.